The sequence of this T cell receptor beta chain was determined in a study of cytomegalovirus exposure and HLA in healthy donors (dated by TCRdb to 2015 to 2018). Describing the broader study: An earlier analysis of more than 550 of the donors reported 276 Gb of sequence data and 90 million to 120 million unique TCR beta sequences obtained from 180 million or so T cells. An early release covering just under 650 HLA-typed donors comprised approximately 290 gigabases of sequencing data and 65 million to 100 million unique TCR sequences. Of the roughly 400 genotyped donors, 65% to 90% fell in the genetic ancestry cluster associated with self-reported Caucasian donors. The study was designed to test whether signatures of past pathogen exposure could be identified by cataloging public T cell receptors. The study profiled the T cell repertoires of more than 500 subjects by immunosequencing and related them to cytomegalovirus serostatus. A separate validation cohort of roughly 120 different subjects was used in addition to the approximately 640-subject first cohort. To predict cytomegalovirus infection status, the study brought together high-throughput TCR immunosequencing, statistical association of individual TCRs with disease status, and machine learning. In a later analysis, previously published TCR beta repertoires from 666 donors were re-analyzed and high-resolution HLA genotyping was added so that TCR occurrence patterns could be studied. Rather than using new phenotypic data, the later analysis identified candidate immune exposures from TCR beta sequences and from how often those sequences occurred across donors. To decide whether each TCR beta V gene segment behaved as functional or pseudogenic, an earlier analysis of some 540 of the donors relied on high-throughput TCR beta sequencing. Donor age, sex, ethnicity and CMV serostatus were compiled alongside the repertoire data. Genome-wide SNP genotypes for about 65% of the 666 donors were used in a later genetic analysis, which treated that subset as a discovery cohort. All discovery cohort repertoires had been generated on a single sequencing platform. HLA typing covered class I and class II loci at four-digit resolution. The number of donors typed differed by locus, with 629-630 for A, B, C, DRB1 and DQB1, roughly 550 for DQA1, 606 for DPA1, and approximately 470 for DPB1. Five DR-DQ haplotypes were treated as single units for association and clustering because of strong linkage in the cohort. Among about 360 genotyped donors of the cohort, an average of about 240,000 unique TCR beta nucleotide sequences were sequenced per donor, roughly a sixth of them non-productive.

In total, about 650 healthy bone marrow donors made up the cohort. All cohort members were sampled while nominally healthy, although unrecorded immune exposures were likely present. The donor tested CMV seronegative and was one of the 352 seronegative cohort members. A peripheral blood sample was provided by each donor, and peripheral blood mononuclear cells were used for TCR beta sequencing. The Qiagen DNeasy Blood Extraction Kit was used to extract genomic DNA from the blood cell samples. The protocol used for the library was the immunoSEQ multiplex PCR assay. For the multiplex PCR, a mixture combining 60 forward primers for TCR Vbeta segments and 13 reverse primers for TCR Jbeta segments was used. The CDR3 region of rearranged TCR beta genes was amplified from genomic DNA by a multiplex PCR assay. The amplified TCR beta libraries were sequenced on the Illumina HiSeq System as 87-base-pair reads. Per the source publication's procedure: In a later analysis, some 80 million unique TCR beta chains were counted across the roughly 610 repertoires, and around 10 million of these chains were shared by at least two donors. Raw reads were error-corrected and collapsed into unique sequences with a nearest-neighbor algorithm that merged closely related sequences to remove PCR and sequencing errors. CDR3 sequences were aligned to IMGT reference sequences to assign V, D and J gene segments. Each retained sequence needed at least a six-nucleotide match to both a V gene segment and a J gene segment. A rearrangement counted as productive if the CDR3 had no stop codons and remained in frame with V and J, and every other rearrangement counted as non-productive. Following IMGT convention, CDR3 was defined as the stretch from the second conserved V-encoded cysteine up to the conserved J-encoded phenylalanine. The earlier analysis of about 590 of the donors excluded sequences that lacked an unambiguous match to a single V gene segment. An earlier analysis of a few hundred of the donors called V segments functional above 56.7% productive rearrangements and segregating when the between-donor standard deviation exceeded 5%. A statistical classification framework was developed to diagnose cytomegalovirus status using the catalog of TCR beta chain sequences. In a later analysis, V and J genes were assigned by comparing TCR nucleotide sequences against IMGT/GENE-DB human TR gene sequences. The TCRdist pipeline was used in a later analysis to assign CDR3 sequences and most-parsimonious VDJ recombination scenarios. In a later analysis, every TCR beta chain was defined by the combination of its CDR3 amino acid sequence and its V-gene family, and reads without a unique V-gene family were dropped. As a way to deal with suspected cross-contamination and a sequencing artifact, a later analysis dropped nearly 600 nucleotide sequences that were highly shared and had low generation probability. In a later analysis, a clonal expansion index for each public chain was calculated from normalized within-repertoire ranks of inferred template counts. In a later analysis, generation probabilities were computed with a VDJ recombination model fitted to out-of-frame rearrangements, and the resulting probabilities were checked against IGoR. In a later analysis, hypergeometric tests were used to score TCR-TCR, TCR-HLA and TCR-CMV co-occurrence, with a repertoire-size bias correction applied to TCR pairs. False discovery rates were estimated in a later analysis by permuting HLA or CMV assignments 20 times. In a later analysis, co-occurring TCRs were grouped using DBSCAN, and TCRdist sequence similarity was added for clustering within HLA-allele-positive subsets. For co-occurrence clustering, repertoires with fewer than 30,000 or more than 120,000 public chains were excluded, along with 5 or 6 repertoires with anomalous nucleotide sharing. The table comes from immuneACCESS by way of TCRdb, which keeps in-frame sequences with V and J called. Part of the clones is missing from these tables; in studies checked, under half for an unresolved V gene and the rest for unknown reasons. V, J and clone size are taken as reported in that table, and D and trimming were inferred from the DNA itself. The sample table lists 200,000 or so clones, around 86% of them with a count of one. The ten largest clones capture around 0.75% of the sample.

Notes on this clone: It has no known antigen specificity. Base-call qualities are not available, and no considerably larger clone is one nucleotide away.

Points the paper makes about the study in general: Because counts were too low, 15 to 20 rarely observed V segments, including chromosome 9 orphons, were excluded from the earlier analysis of 587 of the donors. An earlier analysis of some 590 of the donors showed that most TCR beta V segments appeared in productive rearrangements either about 87% or about 30% of the time, which broadly matched IMGT annotations. Most TCR sequences were seen in very few donors, while some public TCRs were found in many individuals. According to a later analysis, TCR association rates differed among HLA loci, with DRB1 alleles showing the most associated TCRs and HLA-C alleles showing the fewest. A further reported finding was that TCR beta sequences accurately predicted the HLA-A and HLA-B alleles for most subjects in the first cohort. In a later analysis, over 15,000 TCR beta sequences were associated with specific HLA alleles at a false discovery rate of 0.05. Most CMV-associated TCR beta chains appeared to be HLA-restricted in a later analysis, and the HLA associations seemed to be driven largely by CMV exposure. A later analysis found that HLA-associated TCR beta chains were more clonally expanded and had lower generation probabilities than equally common non-associated chains. It was suggested by the authors that the approach could potentially be generalized to other disease states and immunological phenotypes. A later analysis reported that several top co-occurrence clusters appeared linked to parvovirus B19, influenza, CMV and Epstein-Barr virus. A few of the identified cytomegalovirus-associated TCR beta chains were confirmed in vitro to be specific for cytomegalovirus antigens. A later genetic analysis reported fewer N-insertions in productive TCRs among donors in an Asian-associated ancestry cluster than the roughly 690-donor mean. Strong co-occurrence of HLA alleles, especially DR and DQ, made assigning TCR associations to individual alleles difficult. Only TCR beta chains were sequenced in this cohort, and the absence of alpha or paired-chain data limited detectable features. In the study, some 160 TCR beta chains were listed as associated with cytomegalovirus. Presence/absence analyses assumed roughly uniform sequencing depth across donors, an assumption that may not hold. A cluster of highly shared sequence variants was judged likely to be a technical artifact of the sequencing pipeline. Linkage disequilibrium might explain the correlated functional status among segregating V segments, but an unknown experimental factor could not be excluded. An association between a missense DCLRE1C variant and V-gene and J-gene trimming of TCR beta chains was found in a later genetic analysis and replicated in an independent cohort. Cytomegalovirus status was reported to be diagnosed by the classifier with high specificity and sensitivity in both the original and validation cohorts. Because some donors lacked HLA typing at each locus, the association tests relied only on the typed subset. CMV serostatus was the only immune exposure information available for the cohort.

The sequenced sample was PBMCs. This receptor was identified in a woman aged 18-30 years in good health and CMV-seronegative.

CDR3 loop: CASSRSITGEKLFF. Read as DNA, the sequence is TGTGCCAGCAGCCGATCGATAACAGGGGAAAAACTGTTTTTT. Recombination connected TRBV27 to TRBJ1-4, and TRBD1 may be the D gene, going by 6 matching bases. CDR1 is given as MNHEY and CDR2 as SMNVEV, both from the germline V gene (reference sequence). Reading from cysteine to phenylalanine, the CDR3 counts 14 amino acids. Kept here is only the CDR3 DNA, which spans 42 bases and is read in frame from base 1. Deletion took 6 bases off V and 8 bases off J, with a span of 16 bases between the germline ends. Where the CDR3 stops, the reference TRBV27 and TRBJ1-4 genes take over; the full variable domain is EAQVTQNPRYLITVTGKKLTVTCSQNMNHEYMSWYRQDPGLGLRQIYYSMNVEVTDKGDVPEGYKVSRKEKRNFPLILESPSPNQTSLYFCASSRSITGEKLFFGSGTQLSVL.